This T cell receptor beta chain emerged from a study of cytomegalovirus exposure and HLA in healthy donors. In the PCR, 60 Vbeta and 13 Jbeta primers were used. The method was immunoSEQ multiplex PCR; TCRdb's version includes in-frame clones alone and lacks a portion of them. The sample lists around 150,000 clones; around three quarters were seen once. The V gene's germline CDR1 is SGDLS and CDR2 YYNGEE. The V and J ends lost 3 bases and 10 bases respectively, with 17 bases between them. The CDR3 consists of 15 residues. General study findings and limits: Reports showed the classifier diagnosing cytomegalovirus status with high specificity and sensitivity.

All the people who gave samples were healthy bone marrow donors. Donors likely had unrecorded immune exposures despite being nominally healthy when sampled. In regard to this clone: Antigen specificity is unknown.

V gene TRBV9 combines with J gene TRBJ1-6; possible D gene TRBD1, 5 bases. This clonotype was sampled from a man between 35 and 55 years old in good health and CMV-seropositive. The sequencing sample was made of PBMCs. In DNA form, the CDR3 reads TGTGCCAGCAGCGCCTCGGGGGGACCCGGGTCACCCCTCCACTTT. Its translation: CASSASGGPGSPLHF.